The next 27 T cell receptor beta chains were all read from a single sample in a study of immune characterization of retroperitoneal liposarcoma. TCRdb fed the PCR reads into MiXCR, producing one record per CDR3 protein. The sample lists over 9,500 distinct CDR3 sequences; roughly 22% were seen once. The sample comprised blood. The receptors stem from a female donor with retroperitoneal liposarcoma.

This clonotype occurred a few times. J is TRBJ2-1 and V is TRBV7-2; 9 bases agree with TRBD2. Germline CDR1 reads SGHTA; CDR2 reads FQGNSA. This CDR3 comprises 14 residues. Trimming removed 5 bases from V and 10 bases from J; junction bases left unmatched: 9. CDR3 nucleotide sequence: TGTGCCAGCAGCCGCGGGGGGGCCCTCTGGGAGCAGTTCTTC. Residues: CASSRGGALWEQFF.

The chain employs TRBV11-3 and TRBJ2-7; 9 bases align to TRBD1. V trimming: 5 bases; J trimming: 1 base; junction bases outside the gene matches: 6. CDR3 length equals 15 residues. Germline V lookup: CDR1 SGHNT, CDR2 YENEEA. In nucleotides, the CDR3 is TGTGCCAGCAGCCCTCGGACAGGGGATTCCTACGAGCAGTACTTC. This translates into CASSPRTGDSYEQYF. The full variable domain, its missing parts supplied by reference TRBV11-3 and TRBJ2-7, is EAGVVQSPRYKIIEKKQPVAFWCNPISGHNTLYWYLQNLGQGPELLIRYENEEAVDDSQLPKDRFSAERLKGVDSTLKIQPAELGDSAVYLCASSPRTGDSYEQYFGPGTRLTVT.

The CDR3 sequence is CASSLEREDKETQYF. In DNA form, the CDR3 reads TGTGCCAGCAGCTTGGAGCGGGAGGATAAAGAGACCCAGTACTTC. This sequence joins TRBV5-4 and TRBJ2-5; 9 positions match TRBD2. This CDR3 region has 15 residues. V shed 0 bases, J shed 3 bases, and the junction held 3 bases outside the gene matches. Germline values: CDR1 SGHNT, CDR2 YYREEE (reference sequence).

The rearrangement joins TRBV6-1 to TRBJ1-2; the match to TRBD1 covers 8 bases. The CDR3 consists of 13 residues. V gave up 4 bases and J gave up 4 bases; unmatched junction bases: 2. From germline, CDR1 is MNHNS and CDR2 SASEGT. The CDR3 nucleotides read TGTGCCAGCAGTGGTGACAGGGGCTATGGCTACACCTTC. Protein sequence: CASSGDRGYGYTF.

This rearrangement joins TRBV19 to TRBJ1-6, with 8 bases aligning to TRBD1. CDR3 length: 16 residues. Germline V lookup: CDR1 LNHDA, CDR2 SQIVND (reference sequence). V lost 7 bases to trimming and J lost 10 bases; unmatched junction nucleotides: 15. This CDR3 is CASTDRDRLVGSPLHF. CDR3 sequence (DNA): TGTGCCAGTACGGACAGGGACCGGTTAGTGGGGTCACCCCTCCACTTT.

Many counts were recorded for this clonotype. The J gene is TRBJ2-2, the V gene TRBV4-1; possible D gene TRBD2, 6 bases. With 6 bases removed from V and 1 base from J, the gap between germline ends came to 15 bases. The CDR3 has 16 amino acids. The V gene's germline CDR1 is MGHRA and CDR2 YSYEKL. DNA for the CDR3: TGCGCCAGCAGGAGGGGAGGACTTGTGAACACCGGGGAGCTGTTTTTT. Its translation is CASRRGGLVNTGELFF.

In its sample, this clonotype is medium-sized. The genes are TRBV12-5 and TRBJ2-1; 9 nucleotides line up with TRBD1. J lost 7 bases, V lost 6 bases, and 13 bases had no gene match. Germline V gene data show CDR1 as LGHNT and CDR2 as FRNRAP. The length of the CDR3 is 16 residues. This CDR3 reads CASGPRSGTGLNEQFF. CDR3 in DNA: TGTGCTAGTGGCCCTAGAAGCGGGACAGGGTTGAATGAGCAGTTCTTC. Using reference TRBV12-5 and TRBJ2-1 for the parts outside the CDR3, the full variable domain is DARVTQTPRHKVTEMGQEVTMRCQPILGHNTVFWYRQTMMQGLELLAYFRNRAPLDDSGMPKDRFSAEMPDATLATLKIQPSEPRDSAVYFCASGPRSGTGLNEQFFGPGTRLTVL.

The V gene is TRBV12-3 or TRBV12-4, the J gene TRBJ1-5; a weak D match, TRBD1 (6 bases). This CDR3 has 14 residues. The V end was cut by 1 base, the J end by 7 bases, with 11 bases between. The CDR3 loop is CASSLGGLGQPQHF. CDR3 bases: TGTGCCAGCAGTTTAGGGGGGCTAGGCCAGCCCCAGCATTTT.

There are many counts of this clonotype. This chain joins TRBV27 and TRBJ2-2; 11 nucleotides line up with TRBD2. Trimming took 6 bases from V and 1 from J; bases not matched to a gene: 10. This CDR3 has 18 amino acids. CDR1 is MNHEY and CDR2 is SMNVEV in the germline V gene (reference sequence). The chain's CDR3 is CASRYLSGRAKNTGELFF. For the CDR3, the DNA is TGTGCCAGCAGATACCTTAGCGGGAGGGCTAAGAACACCGGGGAGCTGTTTTTT.

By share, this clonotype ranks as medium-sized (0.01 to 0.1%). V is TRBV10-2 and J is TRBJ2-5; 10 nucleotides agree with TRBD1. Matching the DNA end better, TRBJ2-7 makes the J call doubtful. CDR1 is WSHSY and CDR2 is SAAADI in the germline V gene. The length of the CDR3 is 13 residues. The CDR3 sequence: CASSRQGAGEQYF. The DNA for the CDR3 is TGCGCCAGCAGTCGACAGGGGGCGGGCGAGCAGTACTTC.

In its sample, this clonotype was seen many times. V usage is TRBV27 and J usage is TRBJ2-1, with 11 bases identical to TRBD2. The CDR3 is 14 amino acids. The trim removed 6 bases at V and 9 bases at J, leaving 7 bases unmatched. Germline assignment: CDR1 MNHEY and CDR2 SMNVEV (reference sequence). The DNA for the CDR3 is TGTGCCAGCAGCCCCGCACTAGCGGGGGCTGAGCAGTTCTTC. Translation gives CASSPALAGAEQFF.

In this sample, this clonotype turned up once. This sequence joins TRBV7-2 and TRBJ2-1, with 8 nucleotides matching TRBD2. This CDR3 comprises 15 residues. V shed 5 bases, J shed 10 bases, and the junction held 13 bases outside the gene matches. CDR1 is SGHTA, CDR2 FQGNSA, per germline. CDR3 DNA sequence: TGTGCCAGCAGCCCTTGGCCTCGGGGGGGGCTCGAGCAGTTCTTC. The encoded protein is CASSPWPRGGLEQFF.

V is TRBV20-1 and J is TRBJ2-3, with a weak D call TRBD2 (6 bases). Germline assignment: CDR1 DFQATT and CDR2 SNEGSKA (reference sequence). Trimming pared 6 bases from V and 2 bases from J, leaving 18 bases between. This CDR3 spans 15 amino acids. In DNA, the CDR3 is TGCAGTGCCACGACGCACGGGGGTCCCACAGATACGCAGTATTTT. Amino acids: CSATTHGGPTDTQYF.

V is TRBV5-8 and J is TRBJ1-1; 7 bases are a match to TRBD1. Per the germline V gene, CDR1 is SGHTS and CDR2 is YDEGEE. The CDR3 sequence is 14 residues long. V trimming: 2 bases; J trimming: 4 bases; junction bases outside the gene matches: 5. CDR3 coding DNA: TGTGCCAGCAGCTTCGTCCAGGGGGTCACTGAAGCTTTCTTT. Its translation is CASSFVQGVTEAFF.

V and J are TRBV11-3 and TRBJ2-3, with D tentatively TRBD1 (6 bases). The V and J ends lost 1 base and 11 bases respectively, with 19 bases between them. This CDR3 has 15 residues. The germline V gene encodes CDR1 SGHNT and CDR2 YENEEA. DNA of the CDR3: TGTGCCAGCAGCTTAGTTGGGCTGGGGGACAATGAGCAGTATTTT. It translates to CASSLVGLGDNEQYF.

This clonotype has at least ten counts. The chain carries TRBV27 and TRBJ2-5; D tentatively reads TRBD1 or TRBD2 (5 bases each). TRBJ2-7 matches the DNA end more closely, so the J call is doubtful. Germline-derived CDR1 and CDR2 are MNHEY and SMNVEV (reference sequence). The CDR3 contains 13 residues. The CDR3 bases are TGTGCCAGCAGTACGGGACGGCACTACGAGCAGTACTTC. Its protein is CASSTGRHYEQYF.

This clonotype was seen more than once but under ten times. The CDR3 spells CASRGLGTGGHETQYF. The CDR3 DNA sequence: TGTGCCAGCAGGGGCCTAGGGACAGGGGGCCATGAGACCCAGTACTTC. This rearrangement joins TRBV6-1 to TRBJ2-5; 12 nucleotides agree with TRBD1. Losses at the gene ends were 6 bases for V and 5 bases for J; bases not matched to a gene: 10. The CDR3 contains 16 residues. Germline loops: CDR1 MNHNS, CDR2 SASEGT.

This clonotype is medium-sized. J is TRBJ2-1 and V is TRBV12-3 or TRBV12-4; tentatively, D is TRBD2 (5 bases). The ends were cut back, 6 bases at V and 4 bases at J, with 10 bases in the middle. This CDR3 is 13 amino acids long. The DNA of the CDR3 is TGTGCCAGCAGGGTAGCGCAGTACAATGAGCAGTTCTTC. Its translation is CASRVAQYNEQFF.

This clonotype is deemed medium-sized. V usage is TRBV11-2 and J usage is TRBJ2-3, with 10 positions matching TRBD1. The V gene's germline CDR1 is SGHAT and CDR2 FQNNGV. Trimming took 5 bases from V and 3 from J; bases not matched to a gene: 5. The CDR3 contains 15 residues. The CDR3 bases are TGTGCCAGCAGCCGGGACAGGGGAGGGACAGATACGCAGTATTTT. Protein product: CASSRDRGGTDTQYF.

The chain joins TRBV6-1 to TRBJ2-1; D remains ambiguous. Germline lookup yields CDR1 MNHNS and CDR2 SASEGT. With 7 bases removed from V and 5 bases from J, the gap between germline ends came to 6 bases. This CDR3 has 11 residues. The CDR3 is CASTRDNEQFF. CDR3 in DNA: TGTGCCAGCACGCGTGACAATGAGCAGTTCTTC.

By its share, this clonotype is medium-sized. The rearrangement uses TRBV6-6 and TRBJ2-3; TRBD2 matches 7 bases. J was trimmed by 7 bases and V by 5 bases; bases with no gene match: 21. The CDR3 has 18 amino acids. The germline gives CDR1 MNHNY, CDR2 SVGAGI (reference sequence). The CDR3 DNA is TGTGCCAGCAGTACGGGCGGGGGTGGAGCGGGGTTGCCCAATACGCAGTATTTT. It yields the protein CASSTGGGGAGLPNTQYF.

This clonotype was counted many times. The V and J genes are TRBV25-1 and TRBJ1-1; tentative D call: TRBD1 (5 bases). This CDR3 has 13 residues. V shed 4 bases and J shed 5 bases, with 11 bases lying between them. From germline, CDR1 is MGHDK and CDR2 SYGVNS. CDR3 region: CASSARAGTEAFF. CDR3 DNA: TGTGCCAGCAGTGCCAGGGCGGGAACTGAAGCTTTCTTT.

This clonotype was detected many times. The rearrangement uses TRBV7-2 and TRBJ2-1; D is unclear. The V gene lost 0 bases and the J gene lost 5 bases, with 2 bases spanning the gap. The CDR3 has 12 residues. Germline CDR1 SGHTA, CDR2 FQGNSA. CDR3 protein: CASSLADNEQFF. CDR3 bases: TGTGCCAGCAGCTTAGCGGACAATGAGCAGTTCTTC.

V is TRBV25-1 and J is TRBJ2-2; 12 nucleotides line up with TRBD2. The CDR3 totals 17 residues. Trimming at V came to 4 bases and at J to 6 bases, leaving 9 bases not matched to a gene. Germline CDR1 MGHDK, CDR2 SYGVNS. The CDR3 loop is CASSGPRTSGIAGELFF. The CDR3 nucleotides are TGTGCCAGCAGTGGCCCCCGGACTAGCGGGATCGCCGGGGAGCTGTTTTTT.

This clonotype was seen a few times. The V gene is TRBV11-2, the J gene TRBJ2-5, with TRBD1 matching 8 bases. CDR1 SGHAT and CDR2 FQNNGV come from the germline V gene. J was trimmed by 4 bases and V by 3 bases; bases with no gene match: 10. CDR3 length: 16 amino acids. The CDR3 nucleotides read TGTGCCAGCAGCTTGCATGGACAGGGATTTCGAGAGACCCAGTACTTC. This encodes CASSLHGQGFRETQYF.

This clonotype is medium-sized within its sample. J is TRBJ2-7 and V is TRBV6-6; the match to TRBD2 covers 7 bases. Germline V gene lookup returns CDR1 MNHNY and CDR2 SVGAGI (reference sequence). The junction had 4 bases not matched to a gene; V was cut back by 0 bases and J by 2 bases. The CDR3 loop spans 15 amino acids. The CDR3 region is CASSYSGGRAYEQYF. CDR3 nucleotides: TGTGCCAGCAGTTACTCTGGTGGGAGGGCCTACGAGCAGTACTTC.

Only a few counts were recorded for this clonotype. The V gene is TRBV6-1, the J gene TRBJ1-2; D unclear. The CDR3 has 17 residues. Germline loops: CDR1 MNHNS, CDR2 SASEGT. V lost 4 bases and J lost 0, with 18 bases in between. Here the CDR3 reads CASSVEKGYRANYGYTF. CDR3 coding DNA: TGTGCCAGCAGTGTAGAAAAAGGGTATAGGGCTAACTATGGCTACACCTTC.